This entry concerns a single T cell receptor (beta chain). The antigen is unknown. The sample is drawn from a study of shared clonotypes between healthy human individuals. Notes on the study in general: Clonotype sharing across several donors was observed for approximately 5% of naive CD4 clonotypes.

Researchers partitioned CD4+ cells into CD45RA+ naive and CD45RA-negative memory subsets. Study processing details: Junction-only immunoSEQ sequences carried no quality scores, so filtering differed. The protocol was immunoSEQ multiplex PCR, while the TCRdb copy is restricted to in-frame clones and leaves out a portion. V and J calls and clone size come straight from that table; D and trimming were deduced from the DNA. In the table there are about 2.4 million clones, approximately 93% of which are singletons. This CDR3 spans 18 amino acids. Germline trimming cut 1 base from V and 3 bases from J; bases unmatched to any gene: 13. Germline V gene lookup returns CDR1 MDHEN and CDR2 SYDVKM.

Sequenced: naive CD4+ T cells from PBMCs. The subset here: CD45RA+ positively selected. This clonotype was obtained from a man aged 18-30 years in good health. Some clones in this sample may be carry-over from other donors' samples. The gene calls are TRBV28 and TRBJ1-2, with TRBD1 matching 8 bases. In nucleotides, the CDR3 is TGTGCCAGCAGTTTATTGCGACAGGGGCAACGGGCTGACTATGGCTACACCTTC. Its protein is CASSLLRQGQRADYGYTF.